This TCR beta chain comes out of a study of regulatory dendritic cells for organ transplantation. Whole-study findings and limits: Considerable individual heterogeneity was seen in alloreactive memory CD8+ T cells. Of resting T cell subsets, memory CD8+ had the most alloreactive clonotypes. Regulatory dendritic cells appeared to expand memory CD8+ clones less than mature ones.

Assay used: immunoSEQ multiplex PCR; TCRdb lists only in-frame clones, some missing. The table lists about 29,000 clones, about four fifths of them singletons. This clone was observed a handful of times. No antigen is known for it. V lost 5 bases, J lost 5 bases, and 9 bases lay in between. Germline V gene sequence: CDR1 MNHEY, CDR2 SMNVEV (reference sequence). The CDR3 extends over 12 amino acids. Memory T cells were CD45RO+, naive were CD45RA+, sorted by FACS. Sequenced input: naive CD4+ T cells from blood. Stated subset: CD45RA+ naive T cells. The receptor was isolated from a human donor in good health. The chain recombines TRBV27 with TRBJ1-2, with D possibly being TRBD1 (5 bases). The CDR3 sequence is CASSTEGYGYTF. In DNA form, the CDR3 reads TGTGCCAGCAGTACGGAGGGGTATGGCTACACCTTC.